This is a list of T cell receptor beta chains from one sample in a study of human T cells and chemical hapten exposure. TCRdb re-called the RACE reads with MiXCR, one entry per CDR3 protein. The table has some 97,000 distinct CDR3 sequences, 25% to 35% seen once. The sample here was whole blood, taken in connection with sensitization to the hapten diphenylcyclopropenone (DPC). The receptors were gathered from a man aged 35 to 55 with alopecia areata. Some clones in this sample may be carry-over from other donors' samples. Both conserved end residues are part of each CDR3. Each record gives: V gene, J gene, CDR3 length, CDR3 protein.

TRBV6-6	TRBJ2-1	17	CASKNRGLSLAANEQFF
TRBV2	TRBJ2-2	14	CASSRDFNTGELFF
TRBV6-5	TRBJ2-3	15	CASSYRTGGTDTQYF
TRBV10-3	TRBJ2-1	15	CAISEVASGSHEQFF
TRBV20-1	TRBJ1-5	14	CSASPGQGLPPQHF
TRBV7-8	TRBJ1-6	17	CASRRTGGSSYNSPLHF
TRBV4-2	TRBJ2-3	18	CASSQMGLAGGYTDTQYF
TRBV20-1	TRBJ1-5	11	CSAIFDRAQHF
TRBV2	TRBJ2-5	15	CASSADRGLIETQYF
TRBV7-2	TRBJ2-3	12	CASSFSTDTQYF
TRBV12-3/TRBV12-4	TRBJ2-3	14	CASGPTGLTDTQYF
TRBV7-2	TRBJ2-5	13	CASSRGLQETQYF
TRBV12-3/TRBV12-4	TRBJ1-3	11	CASSLVDTIYF
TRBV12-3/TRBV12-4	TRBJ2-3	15	CASSLAGGLTDTQYF
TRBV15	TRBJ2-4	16	CATSRDLVAGGNIQYF
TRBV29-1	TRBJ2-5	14	CSVVPGQIREAQYF
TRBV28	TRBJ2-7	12	CASTYRGHEQYF
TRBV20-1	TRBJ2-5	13	CSARDSGTETQYF
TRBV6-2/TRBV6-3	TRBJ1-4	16	CASSYSIREANEKLFF
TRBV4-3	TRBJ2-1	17	CASSQDRTSPLYNEQFF
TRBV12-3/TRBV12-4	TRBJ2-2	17	CASGQDRDIRGTGELFF
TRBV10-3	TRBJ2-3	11	CATSETDTQYF
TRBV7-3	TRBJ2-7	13	CASSLIGGSEQYF
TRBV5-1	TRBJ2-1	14	CASGNGGGYNEQFF
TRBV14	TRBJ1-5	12	CASSQDREPQHF
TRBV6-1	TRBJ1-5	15	CASSEQGRSNQPQHF
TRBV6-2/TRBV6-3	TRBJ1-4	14	CASGTANGDEKLFF
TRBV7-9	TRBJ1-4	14	CASSLRTVNEKLFF
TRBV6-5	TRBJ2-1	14	CASSRPGSYNEEFF
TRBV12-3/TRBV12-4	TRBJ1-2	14	CASSLTGGSHGYTF
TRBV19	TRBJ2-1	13	CASSFGPDNEQFF
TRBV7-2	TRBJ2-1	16	CASSFSGISSYNEQFF
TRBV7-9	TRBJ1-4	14	CASSLVGMGEKLFF
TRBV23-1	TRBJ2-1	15	CASSHTGGGDNEQFF
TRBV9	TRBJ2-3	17	CASSVEGSGSPRDTQYF
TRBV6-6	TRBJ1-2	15	CASSLSPGQGYGYTF
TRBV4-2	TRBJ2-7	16	CASSQGAGQGTHEQYF
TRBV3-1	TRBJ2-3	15	CASSQGERMADTQYF
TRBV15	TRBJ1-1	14	CATSARQGFVQAFF
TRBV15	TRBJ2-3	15	CATSRNRQNTDTQYF
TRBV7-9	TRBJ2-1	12	CASSPRGGEQFF
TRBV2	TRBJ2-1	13	CARQAAGTNEQFF
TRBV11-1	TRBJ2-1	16	CASSPYGLAGLREQFF
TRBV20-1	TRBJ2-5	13	CSARIAGVETQYF
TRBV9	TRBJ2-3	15	CASSVLDRVTDTQYF
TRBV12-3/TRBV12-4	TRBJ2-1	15	CASSAQLAGANEQFF
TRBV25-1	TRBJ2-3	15	CASSEPSGSTDTQYF
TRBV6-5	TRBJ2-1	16	CASNSQPGLAGSEQFF
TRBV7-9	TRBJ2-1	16	CASSGVAGAFYNEQFF
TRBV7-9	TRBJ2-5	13	CASSLSRGETQYF
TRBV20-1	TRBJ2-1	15	CSAQGTGVGYNEQFF
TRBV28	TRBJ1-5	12	CASSRPFPPQHF
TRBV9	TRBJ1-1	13	CASSPSIGPEAFF
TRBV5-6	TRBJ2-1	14	CASSDGRAPNEQFF
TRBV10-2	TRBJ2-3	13	CANRREGTDTQYF
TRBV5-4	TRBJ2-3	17	CASSERTSGGLTDTQYF